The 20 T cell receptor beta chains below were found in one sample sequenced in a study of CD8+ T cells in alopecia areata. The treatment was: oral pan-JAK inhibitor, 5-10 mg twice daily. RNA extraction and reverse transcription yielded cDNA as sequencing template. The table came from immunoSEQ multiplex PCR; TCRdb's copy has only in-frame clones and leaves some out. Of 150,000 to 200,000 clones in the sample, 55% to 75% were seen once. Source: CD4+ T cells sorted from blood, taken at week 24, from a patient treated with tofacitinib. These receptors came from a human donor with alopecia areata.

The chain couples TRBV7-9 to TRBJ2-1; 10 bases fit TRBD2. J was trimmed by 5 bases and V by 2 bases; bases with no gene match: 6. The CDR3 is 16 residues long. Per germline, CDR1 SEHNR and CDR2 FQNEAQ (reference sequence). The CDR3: CASSLRSGGAHNEQFF. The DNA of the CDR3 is TGTGCCAGCAGCTTAAGGAGCGGGGGGGCCCACAATGAGCAGTTCTTC.

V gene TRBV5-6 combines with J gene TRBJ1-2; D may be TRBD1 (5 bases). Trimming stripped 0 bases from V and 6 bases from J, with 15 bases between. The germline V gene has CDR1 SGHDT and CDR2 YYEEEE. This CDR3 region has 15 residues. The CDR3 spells CASSLVRDGWNGYTF. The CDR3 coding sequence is TGTGCCAGCAGCTTGGTCCGGGACGGATGGAATGGCTACACCTTC.

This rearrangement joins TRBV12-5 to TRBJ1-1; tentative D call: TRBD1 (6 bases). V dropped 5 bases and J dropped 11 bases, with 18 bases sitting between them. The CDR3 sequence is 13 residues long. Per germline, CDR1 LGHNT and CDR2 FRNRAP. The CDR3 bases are TGTGCTAGTGGTAACCCCGGGGGCCTGATCGCTTTCTTT. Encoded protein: CASGNPGGLIAFF.

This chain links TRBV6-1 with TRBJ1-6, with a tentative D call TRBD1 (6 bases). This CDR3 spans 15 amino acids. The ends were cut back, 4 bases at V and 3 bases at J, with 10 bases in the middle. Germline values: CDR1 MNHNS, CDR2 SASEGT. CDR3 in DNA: TGTGCCAGCAGTGTACAGGGTGGCTATAATTCACCCCTCCACTTT. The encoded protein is CASSVQGGYNSPLHF.

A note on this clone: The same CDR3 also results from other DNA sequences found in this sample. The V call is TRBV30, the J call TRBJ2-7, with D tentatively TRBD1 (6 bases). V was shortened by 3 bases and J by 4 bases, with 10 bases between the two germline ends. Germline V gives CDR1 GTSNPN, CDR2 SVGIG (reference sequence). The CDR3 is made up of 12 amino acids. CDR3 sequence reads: CAWSEQGYEQYF. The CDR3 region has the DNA TGTGCCTGGAGCGAACAGGGTTACGAGCAGTACTTC.

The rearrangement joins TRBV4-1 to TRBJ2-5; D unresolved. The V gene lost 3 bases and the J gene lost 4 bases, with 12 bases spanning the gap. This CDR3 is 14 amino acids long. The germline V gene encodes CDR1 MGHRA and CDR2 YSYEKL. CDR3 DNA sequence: TGCGCCAGCAGCCAGGCAGTCCCAGGAGAGACCCAGTACTTC. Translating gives CASSQAVPGETQYF.

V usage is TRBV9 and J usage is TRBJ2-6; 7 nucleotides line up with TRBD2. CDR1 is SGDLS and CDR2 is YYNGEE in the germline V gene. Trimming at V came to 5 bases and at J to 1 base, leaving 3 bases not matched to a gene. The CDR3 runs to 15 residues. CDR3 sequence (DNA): TGTGCCAGCAGGTGGGAGGGGTCTGGGGCCAACGTCCTGACTTTC. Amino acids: CASRWEGSGANVLTF.

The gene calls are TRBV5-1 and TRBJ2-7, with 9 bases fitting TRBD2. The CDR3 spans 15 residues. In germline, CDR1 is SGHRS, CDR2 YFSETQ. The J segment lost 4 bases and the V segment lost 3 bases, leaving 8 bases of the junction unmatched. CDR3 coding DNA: TGCGCCAGCAGCTCTTCTAGCGGGGTATTATACGAGCAGTACTTC. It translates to CASSSSSGVLYEQYF.

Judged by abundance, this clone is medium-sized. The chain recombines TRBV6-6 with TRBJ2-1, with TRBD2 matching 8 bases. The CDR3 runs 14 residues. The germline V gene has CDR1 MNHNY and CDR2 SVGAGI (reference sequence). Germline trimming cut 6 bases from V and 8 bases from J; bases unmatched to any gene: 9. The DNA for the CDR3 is TGTGCCAGCAGCATGGGACTAGGTCTACATGAGCAGTTCTTC. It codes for CASSMGLGLHEQFF.

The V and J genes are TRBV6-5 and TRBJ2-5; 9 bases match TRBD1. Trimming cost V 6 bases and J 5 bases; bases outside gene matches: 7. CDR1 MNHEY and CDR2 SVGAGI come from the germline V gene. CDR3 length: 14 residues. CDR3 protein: CASRSTGGRETQYF. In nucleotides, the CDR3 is TGTGCCAGCAGAAGTACAGGGGGCAGGGAGACCCAGTACTTC.

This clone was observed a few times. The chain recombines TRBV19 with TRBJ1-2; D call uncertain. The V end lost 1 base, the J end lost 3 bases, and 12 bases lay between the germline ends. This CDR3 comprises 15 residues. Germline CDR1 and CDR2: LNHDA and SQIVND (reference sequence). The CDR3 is CASSIAIGEDYGYTF. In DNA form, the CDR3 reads TGTGCCAGTAGTATAGCTATTGGCGAAGACTATGGCTACACCTTC.

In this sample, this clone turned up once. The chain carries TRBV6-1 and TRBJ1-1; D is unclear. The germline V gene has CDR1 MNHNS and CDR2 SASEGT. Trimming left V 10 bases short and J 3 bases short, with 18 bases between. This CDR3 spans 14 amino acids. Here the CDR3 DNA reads TGTGCCACCCGGCCCCCCGGTGCTTACACTGAAGCTTTCTTT. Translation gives CATRPPGAYTEAFF.

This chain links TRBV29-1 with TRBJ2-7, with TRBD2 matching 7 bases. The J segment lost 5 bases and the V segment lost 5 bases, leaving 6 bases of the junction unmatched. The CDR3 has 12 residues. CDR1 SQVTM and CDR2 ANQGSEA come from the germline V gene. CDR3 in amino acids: CSVSGGGNEQYF. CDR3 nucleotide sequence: TGCAGCGTTTCGGGGGGAGGAAACGAGCAGTACTTC.

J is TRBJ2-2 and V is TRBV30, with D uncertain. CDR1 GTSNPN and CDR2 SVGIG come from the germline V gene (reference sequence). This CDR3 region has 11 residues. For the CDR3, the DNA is TGTGCTAGTAAGCCGCCCGGGGAGCTGTTTTTT. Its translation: CASKPPGELFF.

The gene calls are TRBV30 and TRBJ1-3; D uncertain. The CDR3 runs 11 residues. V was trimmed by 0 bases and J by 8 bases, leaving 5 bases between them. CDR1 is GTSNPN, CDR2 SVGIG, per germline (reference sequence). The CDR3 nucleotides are TGTGCCTGGAGTGTATTATACACCATATATTTT. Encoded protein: CAWSVLYTIYF.

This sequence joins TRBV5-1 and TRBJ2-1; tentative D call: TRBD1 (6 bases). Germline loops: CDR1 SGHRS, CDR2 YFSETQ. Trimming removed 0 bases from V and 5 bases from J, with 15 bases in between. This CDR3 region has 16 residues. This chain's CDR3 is CASSLATGNAHNEQFF. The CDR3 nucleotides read TGCGCCAGCAGCTTGGCTACAGGGAATGCCCACAATGAGCAGTTCTTC.

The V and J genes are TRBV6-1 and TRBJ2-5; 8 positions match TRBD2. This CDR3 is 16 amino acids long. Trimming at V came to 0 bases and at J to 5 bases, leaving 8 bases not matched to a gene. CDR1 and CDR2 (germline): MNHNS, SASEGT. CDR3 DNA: TGTGCCAGCAGTGAAGCGGCGGGGGGCTTTCGGGAGACCCAGTACTTC. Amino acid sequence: CASSEAAGGFRETQYF.

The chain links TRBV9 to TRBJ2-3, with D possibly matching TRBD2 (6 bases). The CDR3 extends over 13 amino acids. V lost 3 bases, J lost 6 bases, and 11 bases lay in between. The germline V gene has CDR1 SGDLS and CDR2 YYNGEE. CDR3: CASSGGGGDTQYF. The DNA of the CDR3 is TGTGCCAGCAGCGGAGGAGGAGGGGATACGCAGTATTTT.

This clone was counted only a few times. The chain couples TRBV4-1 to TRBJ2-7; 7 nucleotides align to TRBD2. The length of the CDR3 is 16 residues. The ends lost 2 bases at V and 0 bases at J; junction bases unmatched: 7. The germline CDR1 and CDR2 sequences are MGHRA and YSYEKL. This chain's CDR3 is CASSQRSGTSSYEQYF. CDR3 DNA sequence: TGCGCCAGCAGCCAACGGAGCGGGACCAGCTCCTACGAGCAGTACTTC.

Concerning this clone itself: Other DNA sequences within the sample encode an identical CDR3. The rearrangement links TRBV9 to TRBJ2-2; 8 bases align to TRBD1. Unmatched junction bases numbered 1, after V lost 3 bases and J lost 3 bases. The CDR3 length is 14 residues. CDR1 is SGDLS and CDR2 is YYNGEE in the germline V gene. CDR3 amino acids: CASSETGDTGELFF. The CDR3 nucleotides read TGTGCCAGCAGCGAGACAGGGGACACCGGGGAGCTGTTTTTT.